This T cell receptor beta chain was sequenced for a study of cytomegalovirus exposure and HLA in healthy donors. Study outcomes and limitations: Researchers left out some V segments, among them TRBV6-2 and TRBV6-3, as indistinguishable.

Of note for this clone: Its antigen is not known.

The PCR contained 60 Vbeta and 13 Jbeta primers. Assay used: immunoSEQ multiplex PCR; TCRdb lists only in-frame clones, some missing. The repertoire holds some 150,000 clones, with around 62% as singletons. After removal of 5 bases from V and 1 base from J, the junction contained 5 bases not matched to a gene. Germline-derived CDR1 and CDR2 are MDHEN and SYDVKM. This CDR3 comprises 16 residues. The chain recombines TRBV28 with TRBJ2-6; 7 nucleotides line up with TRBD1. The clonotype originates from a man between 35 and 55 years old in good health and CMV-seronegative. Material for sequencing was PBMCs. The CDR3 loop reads CASSETGISGANVLTF. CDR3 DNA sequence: TGTGCCAGCAGTGAGACAGGGATATCTGGGGCCAACGTCCTGACTTTC.